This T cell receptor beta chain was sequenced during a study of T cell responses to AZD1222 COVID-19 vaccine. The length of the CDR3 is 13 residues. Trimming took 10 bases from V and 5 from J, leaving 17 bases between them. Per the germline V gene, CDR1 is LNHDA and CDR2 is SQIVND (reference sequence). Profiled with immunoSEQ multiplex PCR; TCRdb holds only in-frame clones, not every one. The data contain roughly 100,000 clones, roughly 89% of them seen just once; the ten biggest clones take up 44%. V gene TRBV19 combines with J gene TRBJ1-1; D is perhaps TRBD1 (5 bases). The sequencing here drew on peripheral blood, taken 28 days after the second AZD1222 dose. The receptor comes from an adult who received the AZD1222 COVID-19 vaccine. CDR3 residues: CATFKRGRTEAFF. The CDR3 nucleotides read TGTGCCACCTTTAAGAGGGGAAGGACTGAAGCTTTCTTT.